The 7 T cell receptor beta chains presented below share a single source sample, sequenced in a study of CD8 T cells in ankylosing spondylitis (dated by TCRdb to between 2016 and 2019). Overall study outcomes, separate from this receptor: A TCR beta motif of about 8 highly homologous amino acid variants appeared characteristic of blood from ankylosing spondylitis patients.

The antigens for these receptors are not known. Library creation used 5' RACE. The sample was run on an Illumina HiSeq 2500. The public reads were reanalyzed by TCRdb: fastp trimming at Q25, MiXCR alignment, in-frame beta chains only. Rows are unified per CDR3 protein, each entry keeping the most common DNA and genes. For this sample the table gives around 430,000 distinct CDR3 sequences, of which roughly 17% were detected only once. In total, the top ten clones hold 1% of the sample. Material: blood, either unsorted or a sorted T cell fraction (not recorded which). The receptors shown here come from a male donor with ankylosing spondylitis.

This clonotype was detected only a few times. The chain couples TRBV12-3 or TRBV12-4 to TRBJ2-3, with TRBD1 as a possible D gene (5 bases). V lost 7 bases and J lost 0, with 14 bases in between. There are 15 residues in the CDR3. The CDR3 coding sequence is TGTGCCAGCACCAAACAGGTGGCTAGCACAGATACGCAGTATTTT. Protein sequence: CASTKQVASTDTQYF.

This clonotype has only a few counts. The chain recombines TRBV3-1 with TRBJ1-2; 8 nucleotides match TRBD1. The CDR3 is 14 amino acids. V dropped 6 bases and J dropped 1; count of bases not matched to a gene: 4. In germline, CDR1 is LGHDT, CDR2 YNNKEL (reference sequence). The DNA of the CDR3 is TGTGCCAGCAGTCATGGACAGGGTAACTATGGCTACACCTTC. Protein product: CASSHGQGNYGYTF.

This clonotype occurred a few times. The chain uses TRBV5-1 and TRBJ2-1; 8 bases are a match to TRBD2. This CDR3 has 16 amino acids. Germline-derived CDR1 and CDR2 are SGHRS and YFSETQ. J gave up 5 bases and V 4 bases, and 11 bases lay outside the gene matches. CDR3 DNA sequence: TGCGCCAGCAGCCCCCCGCTCAGCGGGAGTAACAATGAGCAGTTCTTC. It translates to CASSPPLSGSNNEQFF.

This clonotype has more than one count but fewer than ten. The rearrangement uses TRBV20-1 and TRBJ2-3, with D possibly TRBD2 on 5 matching bases. Germline values: CDR1 DFQATT, CDR2 SNEGSKA (reference sequence). The CDR3 consists of 14 residues. V was clipped by 3 bases and J by 6 bases, with 16 bases between them. CDR3 in DNA: TGCAGTGCTAGGACTACACGGCCGGGCGATACGCAGTATTTT. It translates to CSARTTRPGDTQYF.

This clonotype was detected many times. CDR3 in DNA: TGTGCCAGCAGCCCCCGAGATACGCAGTATTTT. Amino acid sequence: CASSPRDTQYF. The J gene is TRBJ2-3, the V gene TRBV12-3 or TRBV12-4; D not certain. This CDR3 is 11 amino acids long. V was cut by 6 bases and J by 5 bases, with 6 bases left in between.

This chain's CDR3 is CSAHTNYGYTF. CDR3 DNA: TGCAGTGCTCATACTAACTATGGCTACACCTTC. The chain uses TRBV20-1 and TRBJ1-2; D ambiguous. Germline loops: CDR1 DFQATT, CDR2 SNEGSKA (reference sequence). This CDR3 has 11 residues. Trimming pared 5 bases from V and 0 bases from J, leaving 4 bases between.

V gene TRBV3-1 combines with J gene TRBJ1-6, with D tentatively TRBD1 (6 bases). Germline V CDR1 and CDR2: LGHDT, YNNKEL (reference sequence). The CDR3 has 14 residues. Trimming left V 1 base short and J 9 bases short, with 10 bases between. The CDR3 here is CASSQGQARSPLHF. CDR3 DNA: TGTGCCAGCAGCCAAGGACAGGCGCGTTCACCCCTCCACTTT.